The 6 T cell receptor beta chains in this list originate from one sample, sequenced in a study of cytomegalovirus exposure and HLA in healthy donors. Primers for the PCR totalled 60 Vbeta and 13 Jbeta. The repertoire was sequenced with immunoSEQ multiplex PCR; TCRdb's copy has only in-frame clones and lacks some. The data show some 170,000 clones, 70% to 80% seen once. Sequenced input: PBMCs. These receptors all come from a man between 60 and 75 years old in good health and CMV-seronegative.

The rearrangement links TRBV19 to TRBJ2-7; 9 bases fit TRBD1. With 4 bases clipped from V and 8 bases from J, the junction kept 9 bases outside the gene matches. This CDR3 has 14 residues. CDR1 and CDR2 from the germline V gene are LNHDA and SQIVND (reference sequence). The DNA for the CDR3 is TGTGCCAGTAGTAGTACAGGGGGCGCCTCCCAGCAGTACTTC. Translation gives CASSSTGGASQQYF. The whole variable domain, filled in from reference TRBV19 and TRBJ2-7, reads DGGITQSPKYLFRKEGQNVTLSCEQNLNHDAMYWYRQDPGQGLRLIYYSQIVNDFQKGDIAEGYSVSREKKESFPLTVTSAQKNPTAFYLCASSSTGGASQQYFGPGTRLTVT.

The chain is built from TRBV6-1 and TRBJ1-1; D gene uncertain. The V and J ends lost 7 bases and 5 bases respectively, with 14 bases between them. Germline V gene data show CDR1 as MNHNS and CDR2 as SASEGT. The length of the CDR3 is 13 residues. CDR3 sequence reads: CASKRPEGTEAFF. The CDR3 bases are TGTGCCAGCAAAAGACCGGAGGGTACTGAAGCTTTCTTT.

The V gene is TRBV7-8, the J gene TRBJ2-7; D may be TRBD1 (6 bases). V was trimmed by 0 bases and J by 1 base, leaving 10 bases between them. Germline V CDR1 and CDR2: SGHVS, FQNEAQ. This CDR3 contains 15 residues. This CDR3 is CASSLARTVSYEQYF. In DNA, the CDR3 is TGTGCCAGCAGCTTAGCGCGGACAGTTTCCTACGAGCAGTACTTC.

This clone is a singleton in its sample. The CDR3 loop reads CASSSGQGSEQYF. The CDR3 DNA follows: TGTGCCAGCAGCTCGGGACAGGGGTCCGAGCAGTACTTC. The chain is built from TRBV7-9 and TRBJ2-7; TRBD1 matches at 10 bases. Germline values: CDR1 SEHNR, CDR2 FQNEAQ (reference sequence). V trimming: 4 bases; J trimming: 6 bases; junction bases outside the gene matches: 3. The CDR3 runs 13 residues.

The CDR3 protein is CASRYTSGRTDTQYF. CDR3 DNA sequence: TGTGCCAGCAGGTATACTAGCGGACGCACAGATACGCAGTATTTT. J is TRBJ2-3 and V is TRBV6-5; 8 nucleotides line up with TRBD2. Germline CDR1 and CDR2: MNHEY and SVGAGI. J lost 1 base, V lost 6 bases, and 6 bases had no gene match. The CDR3 contains 15 residues.

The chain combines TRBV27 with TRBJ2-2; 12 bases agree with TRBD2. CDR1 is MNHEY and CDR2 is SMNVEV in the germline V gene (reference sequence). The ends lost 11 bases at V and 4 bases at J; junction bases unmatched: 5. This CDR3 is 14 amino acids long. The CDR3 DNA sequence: TGTGCCGTCCTAGCGGGAGGGGGCACCGGGGAGCTGTTTTTT. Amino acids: CAVLAGGGTGELFF.